This T cell receptor (beta chain) was profiled in a study of T-cell reconstitution after alpha-beta-depleted transplantation in children. Unique molecular identifiers were incorporated during preparation of the TCRbeta library. One entry per CDR3 protein, called by TCRdb with MiXCR from the PCR reads. The sample yields about 610,000 distinct CDR3 sequences, 8% to 11% seen once. Deletions cut 4 bases from V and 3 bases from J, with 15 bases between. The CDR3 contains 15 residues. The germline gives CDR1 SGHRS, CDR2 YFSETQ. This clonotype was seen more than once but under ten times. J is TRBJ2-3 and V is TRBV5-1, with D tentatively TRBD1 (6 bases). The sample consisted of PBMCs from the stem cell graft donor, taken from the stem cell graft. This TCR came from a human donor who donated a stem cell graft to a child with acute myeloid leukemia. The CDR3 spells CASSIGHRVTDTQYF. The CDR3 DNA is TGCGCCAGCAGCATCGGACACAGGGTGACAGATACGCAGTATTTT. The variable domain in full, completed from reference TRBV5-1 and TRBJ2-3, reads KAGVTQTPRYLIKTRGQQVTLSCSPISGHRSVSWYQQTPGQGLQFLFEYFSETQRNKGNFPGRFSGRQFSNSRSEMNVSTLELGDSALYLCASSIGHRVTDTQYFGPGTRLTVL.